A selection of T cell receptor beta chains follows, all from one sample in a study of human T cells and chemical hapten exposure. TCRdb analysed the RACE reads with MiXCR anew, one entry per CDR3 protein. The repertoire holds about 360,000 distinct CDR3 sequences, with approximately 4.4% as singletons. The sample here was whole blood, taken in connection with sensitization to the hapten diphenylcyclopropenone (DPC). The receptors were sampled from a woman aged 45-60 years with alopecia areata. Some clones in this sample may be carry-over from other donors' samples. The CDR3 runs from the conserved cysteine through the conserved F or W. The order of the fields is clone size, V gene, J gene, D gene, CDR3 DNA, CDR3 protein. A D gene is named only where the DNA matches it firmly. Size tells how often a clone was seen (once, few, many) or the class of an expanded clone, and some rows leave it out.

>.|TRBV20-1|TRBJ2-3|TRBD2
TGCAGTGCTAAAGCGGGGGGCCCCACAGATACGCAGTATTTT
CSAKAGGPTDTQYF
>many|TRBV19|TRBJ2-1|TRBD2
TGTGCCAGTAAGTGGACTAGCGGTTACAATGAGCAGTTCTTC
CASKWTSGYNEQFF
>many|TRBV12-3/TRBV12-4|TRBJ2-3|TRBD2
TGTGCCAGCAGTTTTGGAGCGGGAGGTACAGATACGCAGTATTTT
CASSFGAGGTDTQYF
>many|TRBV6-2/TRBV6-3|TRBJ2-4|TRBD1
TGTGCCAGCAGTCATGGGACAGCAATTCTAGCCAAAAACATTCAGTACTTC
CASSHGTAILAKNIQYF
>many|TRBV5-4|TRBJ1-4|.
TGTGCCAGCAGCTTGCCAGGGGAAAAACTGTTTTTT
CASSLPGEKLFF
>.|TRBV20-1|TRBJ2-7|.
TGCAGTGCTAGCCAGTCAGACGAGCAGTACTTC
CSASQSDEQYF
>many|TRBV4-3|TRBJ2-5|TRBD2
TGCGCCAGCAGCCAAGCTCGAAGCGGGGAGTACCAAGAGACCCAGTACTTC
CASSQARSGEYQETQYF
>.|TRBV18|TRBJ1-1|.
TGTGCCAGCTCATCGGGGGGAATGAACACTGAAGCTTTCTTT
CASSSGGMNTEAFF
>many|TRBV7-6|TRBJ2-2|.
TGTGCCAGCACCCCTGAGGGCATCACCGGGGAGCTGTTTTTT
CASTPEGITGELFF
>.|TRBV6-1|TRBJ1-1|.
TGTGCCAGCAACTGGACGGACCCCAGGGCTGAAGCTTTCTTT
CASNWTDPRAEAFF
>many|TRBV10-3|TRBJ2-3|TRBD2
TGTGCCATCAGTGCGTGGGAGCGGGGGGACCTCGAAGATACGCAGTATTTT
CAISAWERGDLEDTQYF
>many|TRBV28|TRBJ2-7|TRBD1
TGTGCCAGCAGTTACCCGAGACAGGGGACCTACGAGCAGTACTTC
CASSYPRQGTYEQYF
>many|TRBV24-1|TRBJ2-2|.
TGTGCCACCAGTGCTCCCGGGACACCTTTTGGCGGGGAGCTGTTTTTT
CATSAPGTPFGGELFF
>.|TRBV27|TRBJ2-1|TRBD1
TGTGCCAGCAGTATCCGGGGACAGGGTAACAATGAGCAGTTCTTC
CASSIRGQGNNEQFF
>many|TRBV7-2|TRBJ2-1|TRBD1
TGTGCCAGCAGCCCACGGACAGGGAGCCCCAATGAGCAGTTCTTC
CASSPRTGSPNEQFF
>few|TRBV3-1|TRBJ2-3|.
TGTGCCAGCAGCCTTACATCAACGACAGATACGCAGTATTTT
CASSLTSTTDTQYF
>few|TRBV20-1|TRBJ2-3|TRBD1
TGCAGTGCCAGGGGGACGGTGGCAGATACGCAGTATTTT
CSARGTVADTQYF
>few|TRBV7-9|TRBJ2-2|TRBD1
TGTGCCAGCAGCGGTGACAGGGGGCGAGGCGGGGAGCTGTTTTTT
CASSGDRGRGGELFF
>few|TRBV6-1|TRBJ1-1|.
TGTGCCAGCAGATCCAGGGACACTGAAGCTTTCTTT
CASRSRDTEAFF
>many|TRBV4-2|TRBJ1-3|.
TGTGCCAGCAGCCAGGGGACCGCCTCCATATATTTT
CASSQGTASIYF
>.|TRBV9|TRBJ2-7|.
TGTGCCAGCAGTCCGGGGATTGTGGGGGGCAAAGAGCAGTACTTC
CASSPGIVGGKEQYF
>.|TRBV7-2|TRBJ1-6|.
TGTGCCAGCAGCCTCCGGCCGAGTGGGAATTCACCCCTCCACTTT
CASSLRPSGNSPLHF
>.|TRBV6-2/TRBV6-3|TRBJ2-1|TRBD2
TGTGCCAGCAGTCGACTAGCGGGAGAGAGGGATGAGCAGTTCTTC
CASSRLAGERDEQFF
>many|TRBV7-4|TRBJ2-5|.
TGTGCCAGCAGCTCGGACTACCAAGAGACCCAGTACTTC
CASSSDYQETQYF
>many|TRBV29-1|TRBJ2-3|.
TGCAGCGTCGACCTGACTCGTGATACGCAGTATTTT
CSVDLTRDTQYF
>.|TRBV9|TRBJ2-5|.
TGTGCCAGTCCCTGGTTAAGGGGGAGAGGGCGGGAGACCCAGTACTTC
CASPWLRGRGRETQYF
>few|TRBV7-2|TRBJ2-5|.
TGTGCCAGCAGCTTAGGAGGGTACGAGACCCAGTACTTC
CASSLGGYETQYF
>many|TRBV5-1|TRBJ1-1|.
TGCGCCAGCAGCTTGGGATCAGGGACGAGTGAAGCTTTCTTT
CASSLGSGTSEAFF
>few|TRBV20-1|TRBJ1-5|.
TGCAGTGCGATAGGAGAGGTCAATCAGCCCCAGCATTTT
CSAIGEVNQPQHF
>many|TRBV9|TRBJ2-7|.
TGTGCCAGCAGCCCAGGGACTGTTTCCTACGAGCAGTACTTC
CASSPGTVSYEQYF
>many|TRBV7-2|TRBJ2-5|.
TGTGCCAGCAGCTTATCGTCAGGGGTTAGGGAGACCCAGTACTTC
CASSLSSGVRETQYF
>many|TRBV28|TRBJ2-7|.
TGTGCCAGCAGTTTCCGAGGCCGAAGGACCTACGAGCAGTACTTC
CASSFRGRRTYEQYF
>.|TRBV11-2|TRBJ1-5|.
TGTGCCAGCAGCCAATACCAGGGAGATCAGCCCCAGCATTTT
CASSQYQGDQPQHF
>.|TRBV6-6|TRBJ1-6|.
TGTGCCAGCAGACTTCCCGGACCCGAGGGCTCACCCCTCCACTTT
CASRLPGPEGSPLHF
>many|TRBV3-1|TRBJ1-3|TRBD1
TGTGCCAGCAGCCTAACGGACAGGGGAAACACCATATATTTT
CASSLTDRGNTIYF
>few|TRBV7-2|TRBJ2-5|TRBD2
TGTGCCAGCAGCTTAACGGGAGGGCCGGGAGAGACCCAGTACTTC
CASSLTGGPGETQYF
>few|TRBV5-4|TRBJ2-1|.
TGTGCCAGCAGCCCTAACGGGAATGAGCAGTTCTTC
CASSPNGNEQFF
>.|TRBV5-1|TRBJ2-7|.
TGCGCCAGCAGCCCCGGGCCCGACGACTACGAGCAGTACTTC
CASSPGPDDYEQYF
>many|TRBV29-1|TRBJ1-1|TRBD1
TGCAGCGTTGCCATAGACAGGGGGTACACTGAAGCTTTCTTT
CSVAIDRGYTEAFF
>few|TRBV29-1|TRBJ2-1|.
TGCAGCCTCGAAGTCAGGGAGGCCAATGAGCAGTTCTTC
CSLEVREANEQFF
>.|TRBV2|TRBJ1-5|.
TGTGCCATCAAAGGAGGGGGTCTTAGCAATCAGCCCCAGCATTTT
CAIKGGGLSNQPQHF
>many|TRBV29-1|TRBJ2-7|.
TGCAGCGCCAGCGGGACAGCCCCTGTCGGCGAGCAGTACTTC
CSASGTAPVGEQYF
>many|TRBV25-1|TRBJ2-3|.
TGTGCCAGCATTGGGGACACCAGGGCAGATACGCAGTATTTT
CASIGDTRADTQYF
>many|TRBV12-3/TRBV12-4|TRBJ2-2|.
TGTGCCAGCAGTTTAGGGCAGGGAGGCACCGGGGAGCTGTTTTTT
CASSLGQGGTGELFF
>many|TRBV6-6|TRBJ2-1|TRBD2
TGTGCCAGCAGTGGCGGGAGCTCAAAGAATGAGCAGTTCTTC
CASSGGSSKNEQFF